This T cell receptor (beta chain) appears in the sequencing data of a study of blood T cell repertoires in COVID-19. Study at large: Sample material is recorded as cDNA or gDNA derived from T cells, B-cell-depleted T cells, or PBMCs.

Here immunoSEQ multiplex PCR was the method, and the copy in TCRdb shows in-frame clones only, minus some. The table records about 290,000 clones, nearly 90% of them present only once. The V and J ends lost 6 bases and 3 bases, in that order; junction bases with no gene match: 9. Germline CDR1 is MNHEY and CDR2 is SMNVEV (reference sequence). The length of the CDR3 is 16 residues. The chain carries TRBV27 and TRBJ2-3, with TRBD2 identical over 10 bases. The sample comprised peripheral blood. The TCR sequence derives from a woman aged 30 to 39 with COVID-19, enrolled during active disease. The CDR3: CASSQNSLAGTDTQYF. DNA for the CDR3: TGTGCCAGCAGCCAAAACTCACTAGCGGGGACAGATACGCAGTATTTT.